A selection of T cell receptor beta chains follows, all from one sample in a study of shared T cell receptors in the human thymus. Assay used: immunoSEQ multiplex PCR; TCRdb lists only in-frame clones, some missing. This sample has some 720,000 clones, with roughly 90% found just once. The same data also contributed to another study, on human thymus T cells.

Sequencing was performed on thymocytes. The receptors derive from a boy younger than two with a congenital heart defect. The CDR3 runs from the conserved cysteine through the conserved F or W. Each record gives: CDR3 DNA, CDR3 protein, D gene, V gene, clone size, J gene. D genes are given only for firm matches. Clone sizes are given selectively: once, few, many, or a class where the clone is expanded.

DNA: TGTGCCTACCACGGGACTAGCGGGAGCCTCAGGAGCATGGTCTTC
CDR3: CAYHGTSGSLRSMVF
D: TRBD2
V: TRBV30
size: -
J: TRBJ2-1

DNA: TGTGCCAGCAGTCCGTCAAGACAGGGTTGTAGGGGTACCTACGAGCAGTACTTC
CDR3: CASSPSRQGCRGTYEQYF
D: TRBD1
V: TRBV7-8
size: -
J: TRBJ2-7

DNA: TGCGCCAGCAGCCAATCAAGGTCCAGGCCCTCCTACGAGCAGTACTTC
CDR3: CASSQSRSRPSYEQYF
D: -
V: TRBV4-3
size: -
J: TRBJ2-7

DNA: TGTGCCAGCAGCTTAGATCCCCAGGGGTGGCCCACCGGGGAGCTGTTTTTT
CDR3: CASSLDPQGWPTGELFF
D: -
V: TRBV11-3
size: -
J: TRBJ2-2

DNA: TGTGCCAGCAGCTTCGGAGGGTACACCTACGAGCAGTACTTC
CDR3: CASSFGGYTYEQYF
D: -
V: TRBV7-2
size: -
J: TRBJ2-7

DNA: TGTGCCAGCAGCTTAGGTGGGAGAGCGGTCTACGAGCAGTACTTC
CDR3: CASSLGGRAVYEQYF
D: -
V: TRBV7-2
size: -
J: TRBJ2-7

DNA: TGTGCCAGTCGCCCTAGCGGGAGGCCCTCCTACGAGCAGTACTTC
CDR3: CASRPSGRPSYEQYF
D: TRBD2
V: TRBV2
size: -
J: TRBJ2-7

DNA: TGTGCCAGCAGTTTAAGGTTGGTACAGGGGGCACATGAGCAGTTCTTC
CDR3: CASSLRLVQGAHEQFF
D: TRBD1
V: TRBV28
size: -
J: TRBJ2-1

DNA: TGTGCCAGCAGCGTAGGTAGCGGGAGGAACGATGAGCAGTTCTTC
CDR3: CASSVGSGRNDEQFF
D: TRBD2
V: TRBV9
size: -
J: TRBJ2-1

DNA: TGTGCCATCAGTGAGTCGACGGGTCATGGGTCTTCGTACTTC
CDR3: CAISESTGHGSSYF
D: -
V: TRBV10-3
size: -
J: TRBJ2-5

DNA: TGTGCCAGCAGCCAAGCTTACAATGAGCAGTTCTTC
CDR3: CASSQAYNEQFF
D: -
V: TRBV14
size: -
J: TRBJ2-1

DNA: TGCGCCAGCAGCCAAGGATATGGGGGAGGGGCGTACGAGCAGTACTTC
CDR3: CASSQGYGGGAYEQYF
D: TRBD2
V: TRBV4-1
size: -
J: TRBJ2-7

DNA: TGTGCCAGCAGCTCACGGAGGGTTTATGGAAACACCATATATTTT
CDR3: CASSSRRVYGNTIYF
D: -
V: TRBV11-2
size: once
J: TRBJ1-3

DNA: TGCAGCGGTCGGACCGGGGTCCCAAAAGAGACCCAGTACTTC
CDR3: CSGRTGVPKETQYF
D: -
V: TRBV29-1
size: -
J: TRBJ2-5

DNA: TGCGCCAGCACGTCAGAGGCCGTATACAATGAGCAGTTCTTC
CDR3: CASTSEAVYNEQFF
D: -
V: TRBV5-1
size: -
J: TRBJ2-1

DNA: TGTGCCAGCAGTTTATGGGGAGCGAACACCGGGGAGCTGTTTTTT
CDR3: CASSLWGANTGELFF
D: -
V: TRBV27
size: few
J: TRBJ2-2

DNA: TGTGCCAGCAGTGGAGTCAGCGGGACGAAGGATACGCAGTATTTT
CDR3: CASSGVSGTKDTQYF
D: TRBD2
V: TRBV25-1
size: -
J: TRBJ2-3

DNA: TGTGCCAGCAGTTTATCACGGGACAGTAGAATTAACTATGGCTACACCTTC
CDR3: CASSLSRDSRINYGYTF
D: TRBD1
V: TRBV27
size: -
J: TRBJ1-2

DNA: TGTGCCAGCAGTCAGGACAAGGGGGAGTTTCGGGCCAACGTCCTGACTTTC
CDR3: CASSQDKGEFRANVLTF
D: -
V: TRBV28
size: -
J: TRBJ2-6

DNA: TGTGCCACCAGCAGAGGACAGGGTGACAATGAGCAGTTCTTC
CDR3: CATSRGQGDNEQFF
D: TRBD1
V: TRBV15
size: -
J: TRBJ2-1

DNA: TGTGCCAGCAGCGCCACCGAGTTACAGACCGGGGAGCTGTTTTTT
CDR3: CASSATELQTGELFF
D: -
V: TRBV7-2
size: -
J: TRBJ2-2

DNA: TGTGCCAGCAGTACCACCGGGACTAGTCTGTTCTTC
CDR3: CASSTTGTSLFF
D: TRBD2
V: TRBV6-5
size: -
J: TRBJ2-1

DNA: TGCGCCAGCAGCCAAGCGTGGTCTTCCGCGACTACCGAGCAGTACTTC
CDR3: CASSQAWSSATTEQYF
D: -
V: TRBV4-3
size: -
J: TRBJ2-7

DNA: TGTGCCAGCAGTTACTCGAAGCGGGAGGGCCACAATGAGCAGTTCTTC
CDR3: CASSYSKREGHNEQFF
D: TRBD2
V: TRBV6-5
size: few
J: TRBJ2-1

DNA: TGTGCCAGCAGTTCCGGACAGGGTACTCAGCCCCAGCATTTT
CDR3: CASSSGQGTQPQHF
D: TRBD1
V: TRBV27
size: -
J: TRBJ1-5

DNA: TGTGCCAGCAGCGACAGGCCTAACACTGAAGCTTTCTTT
CDR3: CASSDRPNTEAFF
D: -
V: TRBV7-9
size: -
J: TRBJ1-1

DNA: TGTGCCACCAGCAGAGATCTGAGCGCGCACACCTCTGAGCAGTTCTTC
CDR3: CATSRDLSAHTSEQFF
D: -
V: TRBV15
size: -
J: TRBJ2-1

DNA: TGTGCCAGCAGAACCGGGACAGGGATGCGGGAGGAGCAGTTCTTC
CDR3: CASRTGTGMREEQFF
D: TRBD1
V: TRBV5-4
size: -
J: TRBJ2-1

DNA: TGTGCTAGTGGTTTGGCCCACCGACTAGCGGAGGGCACCGGGGAGCTGTTTTTT
CDR3: CASGLAHRLAEGTGELFF
D: TRBD2
V: TRBV12-5
size: -
J: TRBJ2-2

DNA: TGTGCCAGCAGCCAAGATCCGGGGTTTTCTGGGGCCAACGTCCTGACTTTC
CDR3: CASSQDPGFSGANVLTF
D: -
V: TRBV4-2
size: -
J: TRBJ2-6

DNA: TGCGCCAGCAGCTTGGAAGCTATTCTCACCGGGGAGCTGTTTTTT
CDR3: CASSLEAILTGELFF
D: -
V: TRBV5-1
size: -
J: TRBJ2-2

DNA: TGTGCCAGTAGTCCCCGGGAGGCCGGGGAGCTGTTTTTT
CDR3: CASSPREAGELFF
D: TRBD2
V: TRBV19
size: -
J: TRBJ2-2

DNA: TGTGCCATCGTCGACAGGGGGCGGTCCTACGAGCAGTACTTC
CDR3: CAIVDRGRSYEQYF
D: TRBD1
V: TRBV10-3
size: -
J: TRBJ2-7

DNA: TGTGCCAGCAGCCAAGAAGGTCGGCGGGTATCCCAAGAGACCCAGTACTTC
CDR3: CASSQEGRRVSQETQYF
D: -
V: TRBV4-2
size: -
J: TRBJ2-5

DNA: TGTGCCAGCTCACCAGGGGACAGGGTTACCGGGGAGCTGTTTTTT
CDR3: CASSPGDRVTGELFF
D: TRBD1
V: TRBV18
size: -
J: TRBJ2-2

DNA: TGTGCCAGCAGGGCTCCGGGCCCGGGAAGGTCCGGGGAGCTGTTTTTT
CDR3: CASRAPGPGRSGELFF
D: -
V: TRBV2
size: -
J: TRBJ2-2

DNA: TGTGCCAGCAGCTTAGCGAGTCGAACTAGCGGGAGGCCCCACACCGGGGAGCTGTTTTTT
CDR3: CASSLASRTSGRPHTGELFF
D: TRBD2
V: TRBV7-2
size: -
J: TRBJ2-2

DNA: TGCGCCAGCAGTGTCGCCGGGCTAGCGGGTGGCACAGATACGCAGTATTTT
CDR3: CASSVAGLAGGTDTQYF
D: TRBD2
V: TRBV10-2
size: -
J: TRBJ2-3

DNA: TGTGCCAGTAGAACGGGCGGGGACTGTGGCTACACCTTC
CDR3: CASRTGGDCGYTF
D: -
V: TRBV19
size: -
J: TRBJ1-2

DNA: TGTGCCAGCAGTTTATATGGACAGGGGGCGTTGAACACTGAAGCTTTCTTT
CDR3: CASSLYGQGALNTEAFF
D: TRBD1
V: TRBV28
size: -
J: TRBJ1-1

DNA: TGTGCCAGCAGCTTCGGACTAGCGGGAGGCGAGCAGTACTTC
CDR3: CASSFGLAGGEQYF
D: TRBD2
V: TRBV7-2
size: -
J: TRBJ2-7

DNA: TGTGCCAGAAGTCCTACCCTTAGCGGGGACCCCCATGAGCAGTTCTTC
CDR3: CARSPTLSGDPHEQFF
D: TRBD2
V: TRBV5-3
size: -
J: TRBJ2-1

DNA: TGTGCCACCCTTCCGGAAGGCGGGGGTTACAATGAGCAGTTCTTC
CDR3: CATLPEGGGYNEQFF
D: TRBD2
V: TRBV27
size: once
J: TRBJ2-1

DNA: TGTGCCAGTAGTGTTAACAGGGGGCAAAGAGAAAAACTGTTTTTT
CDR3: CASSVNRGQREKLFF
D: TRBD1
V: TRBV19
size: few
J: TRBJ1-4

DNA: TGTGCCAGCGCCGACCCGGGACAGATTGGCTATGGCTACACCTTC
CDR3: CASADPGQIGYGYTF
D: TRBD1
V: TRBV2
size: -
J: TRBJ1-2

DNA: TGTGCCAGCAGTTGGACAGACCCGAACACTGAAGCTTTCTTT
CDR3: CASSWTDPNTEAFF
D: -
V: TRBV6-5
size: -
J: TRBJ1-1

DNA: TGTGCCAGCAGCGGGGGGGGGTCCTACGAGCAGTACTTC
CDR3: CASSGGGSYEQYF
D: TRBD2
V: TRBV7-9
size: -
J: TRBJ2-7